These 30 T cell receptor beta chains came from one sample sequenced in a study of blood T cell repertoires in COVID-19 (dated by TCRdb to about 2020). Libraries were built with the immunoSEQ multiplex PCR assay. Held by TCRdb, this immuneACCESS table contains in-frame sequences only and omits some clones. Under half of the omission traces to an unresolved V gene where checked; the cause of the rest is unknown. The sample yields around 390,000 clones; approximately 87% were counted once. The leading ten clones occupy approximately 9.3% of the sample. Sequencing was performed on PBMCs or T cells enriched from blood (not recorded which). These receptors all stem from a woman between 50 and 59 years old who had recovered from COVID-19.

The V gene is TRBV7-9, the J gene TRBJ1-3; D is possibly TRBD1 (5 bases). Germline loops: CDR1 SEHNR, CDR2 FQNEAQ (reference sequence). The CDR3 sequence is 16 residues long. V was shortened by 5 bases and J by 0 bases, with 14 bases between the two germline ends. DNA for the CDR3: TGTGCCAGCAGCCCAGCTGCCGGGGGCTCTGGAAACACCATATATTTT. This gives the protein CASSPAAGGSGNTIYF.

J is TRBJ2-2 and V is TRBV7-9; TRBD1 matches 7 bases. The CDR3 has 14 amino acids. The trim removed 6 bases at V and 4 bases at J, leaving 5 bases unmatched. Germline lookup yields CDR1 SEHNR and CDR2 FQNEAQ (reference sequence). For the CDR3, the DNA is TGTGCCAGCAGACCAACAGGGGCCACCGGGGAGCTGTTTTTT. Translation: CASRPTGATGELFF.

This clone was picked up a small number of times. The V and J genes are TRBV5-1 and TRBJ1-1, with 10 bases matching TRBD1. The CDR3 has 14 residues. Germline V CDR1 and CDR2: SGHRS, YFSETQ. Germline trimming cut 4 bases from V and 3 bases from J; bases unmatched to any gene: 3. The CDR3 is CASSAGQGHTEAFF. The CDR3 DNA reads as TGCGCCAGCAGCGCGGGACAGGGGCACACTGAAGCTTTCTTT.

For the CDR3, the DNA is TGTGCCAGCAGCGGAGGACTAGCGGGGGGCGGGCGTTGGCAGTATTTT. It encodes CASSGGLAGGGRWQYF. The rearrangement uses TRBV9 and TRBJ2-3; 14 bases are a match to TRBD2. Germline trimming cut 3 bases from V and 11 bases from J; bases unmatched to any gene: 11. CDR3 length: 16 amino acids. CDR1 and CDR2 from the germline V gene are SGDLS and YYNGEE.

V is TRBV6-5 and J is TRBJ2-1, with TRBD1 matching over 8 bases. V was clipped by 5 bases and J by 4 bases; unmatched bases: 4. CDR3 length: 14 residues. In germline, CDR1 is MNHEY, CDR2 SVGAGI. The CDR3 bases are TGTGCCAGCAGTAGCGGACAGGGATACAATGAGCAGTTCTTC. Residues: CASSSGQGYNEQFF.

This clone was detected once. The V call is TRBV29-1, the J call TRBJ2-1, with 10 positions matching TRBD2. The germline gives CDR1 SQVTM, CDR2 ANQGSEA. Trimming took 6 bases from V and 12 from J; bases not matched to a gene: 8. This CDR3 comprises 12 residues. The CDR3 region is CSVAILAGLQFF. The CDR3 bases are TGCAGCGTCGCCATACTAGCGGGGTTGCAGTTCTTC.

The rearrangement uses TRBV29-1 and TRBJ1-1; TRBD1 might be the D (6 bases). The germline V gene has CDR1 SQVTM and CDR2 ANQGSEA. The CDR3 has 13 residues. V dropped 7 bases and J dropped 4 bases, with 16 bases sitting between them. DNA for the CDR3: TGCAGCGGGGGGCAGGGGAGGGCCACTGAAGCTTTCTTT. Its translation is CSGGQGRATEAFF.

V and J are TRBV7-8 and TRBJ1-1, with 9 bases that match TRBD1. The CDR3 runs to 15 residues. Germline CDR1 is SGHVS and CDR2 is FQNEAQ. V lost 5 bases and J lost 0; bases outside the gene matches: 4. CDR3 region: CASSPRDRVNTEAFF. The DNA of the CDR3 is TGTGCCAGCAGCCCTCGGGACAGGGTGAACACTGAAGCTTTCTTT. The whole variable domain, remainder taken from reference TRBV7-8 and TRBJ1-1, is GAGVSQSPRYKVAKRGQDVALRCDPISGHVSLFWYQQALGQGPEFLTYFQNEAQLDKSGLPSDRFFAERPEGSVSTLKIQRTQQEDSAVYLCASSPRDRVNTEAFFGQGTRLTVV.

The V and J genes are TRBV15 and TRBJ2-2, with 8 bases lining up with TRBD2. This CDR3 region has 16 residues. After removal of 9 bases from V and 0 bases from J, the junction contained 9 bases not matched to a gene. From germline, CDR1 is LNHNV and CDR2 YYDKDF (reference sequence). CDR3 DNA: TGTGCCACGGGGGTAGCGGGGACCACGAACACCGGGGAGCTGTTTTTT. Translation: CATGVAGTTNTGELFF.

The chain recombines TRBV2 with TRBJ1-5; tentative D call: TRBD1 (5 bases). Germline CDR1 is SNHLY and CDR2 is FYNNEI. CDR3 length: 13 amino acids. Trimming removed 6 bases at V and 11 bases at J, with 17 bases between. The CDR3 DNA is TGTGCCAGCAGCCCCAGGGAGGATCTAGCCCAGCATTTT. It specifies CASSPREDLAQHF.

This rearrangement joins TRBV2 to TRBJ1-2; 7 nucleotides line up with TRBD1. The CDR3 is 14 residues long. Germline CDR1 SNHLY, CDR2 FYNNEI. V shed 6 bases, J shed 4 bases, and the junction held 8 bases outside the gene matches. Written as DNA, the CDR3 is TGTGCCAGCAGCAGGGGGGACGGGACCTATGGCTACACCTTC. Translating gives CASSRGDGTYGYTF. Full variable domain (remainder filled in from reference TRBV2 and TRBJ1-2): EPEVTQTPSHQVTQMGQEVILRCVPISNHLYFYWYRQILGQKVEFLVSFYNNEISEKSEIFDDQFSVERPDGSNFTLKIRSTKLEDSAMYFCASSRGDGTYGYTFGSGTRLTVV.

The chain recombines TRBV15 with TRBJ1-4; TRBD1 matches 10 bases. CDR1 is LNHNV, CDR2 YYDKDF, per germline (reference sequence). V gave up 8 bases and J gave up 6 bases; unmatched junction bases: 6. The CDR3 runs 14 residues. This CDR3 reads CATARDRGHEKLFF. The CDR3 DNA follows: TGTGCCACCGCAAGGGACAGGGGACATGAAAAACTGTTTTTT.

The CDR3 is CASSLTSGGRTDTQYF. In nucleotides, the CDR3 is TGTGCCAGCAGCTTGACTAGCGGGGGCCGCACAGATACGCAGTATTTT. The chain is built from TRBV5-6 and TRBJ2-3; TRBD2 aligns across 11 bases. The V segment lost 1 base and the J segment 1 base; nucleotides outside the gene matches: 2. This CDR3 has 16 amino acids. Germline CDR1 SGHDT, CDR2 YYEEEE.

This clone has a handful of counts. This sequence joins TRBV6-5 and TRBJ1-3, with TRBD1 as a possible D gene (5 bases). Trimming shortened V by 2 bases and J by 4 bases, and 9 bases separated the two germline ends. Looked up from germline, CDR1 is MNHEY and CDR2 is SVGAGI. The CDR3 is 14 amino acids. CDR3 sequence reads: CASSYGAKGNTIYF. Written as DNA, the CDR3 is TGTGCCAGCAGTTACGGGGCCAAGGGAAACACCATATATTTT.

The chain recombines TRBV15 with TRBJ2-3; TRBD2 aligns across 11 bases. Trimming removed 1 base from V and 6 bases from J; junction bases left unmatched: 6. The CDR3 runs to 16 residues. CDR1 is LNHNV, CDR2 YYDKDF, per germline (reference sequence). The CDR3 sequence: CATSRGLAGGADTQYF. The CDR3, as DNA: TGTGCCACCAGCAGAGGGTTAGCGGGGGGGGCCGATACGCAGTATTTT.

The chain is built from TRBV27 and TRBJ2-5; TRBD2 aligns across 10 bases. CDR3 length: 15 residues. J gave up 2 bases and V 3 bases, and 3 bases lay outside the gene matches. Germline lookup yields CDR1 MNHEY and CDR2 SMNVEV (reference sequence). CDR3 sequence (DNA): TGTGCCAGCAGTTTGTTTAGCGGGGGGCAAGAGACCCAGTACTTC. Translation gives CASSLFSGGQETQYF.

The gene calls are TRBV21-1 and TRBJ1-2. TRBV21-1 is noted as a pseudogene. The CDR3 contains 16 residues. CDR3 nucleotide sequence: TGTGCCAGCAGCAAAGCGCTGGCAGCCAGGACTTATGGCTACACCTTC. This encodes CASSKALAARTYGYTF.

The genes are TRBV4-1 and TRBJ2-3; D is unresolved. Germline V gene data show CDR1 as MGHRA and CDR2 as YSYEKL. This CDR3 region has 14 residues. V shed 1 base and J shed 4 bases, with 9 bases lying between them. The CDR3 DNA sequence: TGCGCCAGCAGCCAAGTTCTCGTTTCAGATACGCAGTATTTT. Protein sequence: CASSQVLVSDTQYF.

This clone was counted a single time. The J gene is TRBJ2-3, the V gene TRBV5-4; a weak D match, TRBD1 (5 bases). Germline V gives CDR1 SGHNT, CDR2 YYREEE (reference sequence). Trimming removed 0 bases from V and 1 base from J, with 12 bases in between. The CDR3 runs 16 residues. The CDR3 bases are TGTGCCAGCAGCTTGGATAGCAGGGCGGGCACAGATACGCAGTATTTT. Translating it yields CASSLDSRAGTDTQYF.

The chain joins TRBV3-1 (or the pseudogene TRBV3-2) to TRBJ1-1, with D unresolved. Trimming took off 0 bases at V and 3 bases at J, with 20 bases between the two ends. From germline, CDR1 is LGHDT and CDR2 YNNKEL (reference sequence). This CDR3 region has 18 residues. The CDR3 loop reads CASSQEMGSPAYHTEAFF. For the CDR3, the DNA is TGTGCCAGCAGCCAAGAAATGGGCTCTCCAGCATACCACACTGAAGCTTTCTTT.

The rearrangement uses TRBV12-3 or TRBV12-4 and TRBJ1-2; the D is unclear. The germline V and J ends were trimmed by 2 bases and 1 base, with 5 bases remaining between them. The length of the CDR3 is 13 residues. Here the CDR3 DNA reads TGTGCCAGCAGTTTAAGGAGTAACTATGGCTACACCTTC. Translating it yields CASSLRSNYGYTF.

This chain uses TRBV6-5 with TRBJ2-7; 7 nucleotides align to TRBD1. With V trimmed by 1 base and J by 2 bases, 5 bases remained unmatched. Germline V CDR1 and CDR2: MNHEY, SVGAGI. The CDR3 sequence is 15 residues long. CDR3 DNA: TGTGCCAGCAGTTACTATTCGGGACAGCCCTACGAGCAGTACTTC. Translation gives CASSYYSGQPYEQYF.

The chain links TRBV5-1 to TRBJ1-2; tentatively, D is TRBD1 (6 bases). Per germline, CDR1 SGHRS and CDR2 YFSETQ. With 2 bases removed from V and 4 bases from J, the gap between germline ends came to 18 bases. CDR3 size: 16 residues. CDR3 in DNA: TGCGCCAGCAGCTTCGGACAGACCACCGCTGGCTATGGCTACACCTTC. This gives the protein CASSFGQTTAGYGYTF.

The CDR3 nucleotides read TGTGCCAGCAGCCGGGGATTAGCGACCTTCGTGGATACGCAGTATTTT. This codes for CASSRGLATFVDTQYF. The chain is built from TRBV7-8 and TRBJ2-3, with D possibly TRBD2 on 5 matching bases. Trimming shortened V by 5 bases and J by 6 bases, and 21 bases separated the two germline ends. Germline CDR1 and CDR2: SGHVS and FQNEAQ. The CDR3 length is 16 residues. The full variable domain, completed using reference TRBV7-8 and TRBJ2-3, is GAGVSQSPRYKVAKRGQDVALRCDPISGHVSLFWYQQALGQGPEFLTYFQNEAQLDKSGLPSDRFFAERPEGSVSTLKIQRTQQEDSAVYLCASSRGLATFVDTQYFGPGTRLTVL.

The chain employs TRBV6-2 or TRBV6-3 and TRBJ2-5; 7 bases are a match to TRBD1. After removal of 2 bases from V and 5 bases from J, the junction contained 8 bases not matched to a gene. Germline assignment: CDR1 MNHEY and CDR2 SVGEGT. This CDR3 has 15 residues. The DNA for the CDR3 is TGTGCCAGCAGTTACACACAGGGGAAAGGGGAGACCCAGTACTTC. Translated, it gives CASSYTQGKGETQYF.

There are many counts of this clone. V and J are TRBV11-1 and TRBJ2-7; 8 positions agree with TRBD1. V gave up 1 base and J gave up 0 bases; unmatched junction bases: 5. Germline V gives CDR1 SGHAT, CDR2 FQDESV (reference sequence). The CDR3 has 16 amino acids. CDR3 DNA: TGTGCCAGCAGCTTAGAGACAGGGGCTACCTCCTACGAGCAGTACTTC. It translates to CASSLETGATSYEQYF.

The chain has TRBV2 and TRBJ1-5; 7 bases line up with TRBD1. The ends lost 8 bases at V and 3 bases at J; junction bases unmatched: 7. CDR3 size: 14 residues. Germline V gene data show CDR1 as SNHLY and CDR2 as FYNNEI. CDR3 sequence: CASSSTGVNQPQHF. CDR3 DNA sequence: TGTGCCAGCTCCAGTACAGGGGTCAATCAGCCCCAGCATTTT.

This rearrangement joins TRBV7-9 to TRBJ2-5; TRBD2 might be the D (6 bases). This CDR3 contains 16 residues. Germline V gives CDR1 SEHNR, CDR2 FQNEAQ (reference sequence). With 5 bases removed from V and 2 bases from J, the gap between germline ends came to 18 bases. CDR3 nucleotide sequence: TGTGCCAGCAGCCCCCTGGCGGGGTCGTCGCAAGAGACCCAGTACTTC. Residues: CASSPLAGSSQETQYF.

The rearrangement joins TRBV6-1 to TRBJ1-4; D is perhaps TRBD1 (6 bases). Germline V CDR1 and CDR2: MNHNS, SASEGT. With 3 bases removed from V and 3 bases from J, the gap between germline ends came to 8 bases. CDR3 length: 14 residues. CDR3 nucleotide sequence: TGTGCCAGCAGTGAGAAGGGGGCTAATGAAAAACTGTTTTTT. This sequence encodes CASSEKGANEKLFF.

The gene calls are TRBV27 and TRBJ1-1; 11 bases are shared with TRBD1. The V segment lost 6 bases and the J segment 8 bases; nucleotides outside the gene matches: 11. Germline CDR1 and CDR2: MNHEY and SMNVEV (reference sequence). There are 15 residues in the CDR3. The CDR3, as DNA: TGTGCCAGCAGAGCCGGGACAGGGGGTCCCACCGAAGCTTTCTTT. Its protein is CASRAGTGGPTEAFF.